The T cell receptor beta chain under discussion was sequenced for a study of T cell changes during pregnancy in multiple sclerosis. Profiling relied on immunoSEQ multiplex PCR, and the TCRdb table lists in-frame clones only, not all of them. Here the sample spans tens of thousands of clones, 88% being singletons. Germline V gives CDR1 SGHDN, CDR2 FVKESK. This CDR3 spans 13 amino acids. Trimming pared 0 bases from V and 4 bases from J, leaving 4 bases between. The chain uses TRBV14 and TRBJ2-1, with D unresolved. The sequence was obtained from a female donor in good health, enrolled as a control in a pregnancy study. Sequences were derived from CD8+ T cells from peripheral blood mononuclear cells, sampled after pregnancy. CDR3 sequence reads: CASSQDPYNEQFF. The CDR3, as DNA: TGTGCCAGCAGCCAAGATCCATACAATGAGCAGTTCTTC. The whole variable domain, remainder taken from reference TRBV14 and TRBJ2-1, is EAGVTQFPSHSVIEKGQTVTLRCDPISGHDNLYWYRRVMGKEIKFLLHFVKESKQDESGMPNNRFLAERTGGTYSTLKVQPAELEDSGVYFCASSQDPYNEQFFGPGTRLTVL.